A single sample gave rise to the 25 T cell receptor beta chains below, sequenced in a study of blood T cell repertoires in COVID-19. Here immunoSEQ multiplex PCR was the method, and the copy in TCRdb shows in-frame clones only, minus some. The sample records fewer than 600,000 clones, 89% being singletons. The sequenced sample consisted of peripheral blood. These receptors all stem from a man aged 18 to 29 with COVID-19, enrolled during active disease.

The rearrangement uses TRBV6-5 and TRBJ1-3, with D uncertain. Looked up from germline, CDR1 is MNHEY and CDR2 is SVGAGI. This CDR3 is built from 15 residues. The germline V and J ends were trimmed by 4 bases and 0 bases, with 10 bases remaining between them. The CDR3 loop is CASSSPTFSGNTIYF. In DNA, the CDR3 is TGTGCCAGCAGTTCCCCGACATTCTCTGGAAACACCATATATTTT.

The CDR3 sequence: CAWSVFGTGPYQPQHF. As DNA, the CDR3 is TGTGCCTGGAGTGTGTTTGGGACAGGACCCTATCAGCCCCAGCATTTT. The rearrangement joins TRBV30 to TRBJ1-5, with 8 bases matching TRBD1. The V gene's germline CDR1 is GTSNPN and CDR2 SVGIG (reference sequence). The CDR3 totals 16 residues. J lost 5 bases, V lost 0 bases, and 9 bases had no gene match.

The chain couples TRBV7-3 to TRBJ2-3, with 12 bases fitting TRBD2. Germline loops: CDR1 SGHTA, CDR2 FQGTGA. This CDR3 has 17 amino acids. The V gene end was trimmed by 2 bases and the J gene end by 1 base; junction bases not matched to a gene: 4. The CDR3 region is CASSLGRLAGGTDTQYF. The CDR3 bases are TGTGCCAGCAGCTTAGGCCGACTAGCGGGAGGCACAGATACGCAGTATTTT.

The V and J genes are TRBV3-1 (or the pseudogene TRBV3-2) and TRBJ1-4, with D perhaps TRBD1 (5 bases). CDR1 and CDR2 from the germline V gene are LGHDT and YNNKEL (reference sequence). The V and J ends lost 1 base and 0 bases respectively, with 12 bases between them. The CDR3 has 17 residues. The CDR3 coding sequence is TGTGCCAGCAGCCAAGGCTGGGGGGTTGCAACTAATGAAAAACTGTTTTTT. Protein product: CASSQGWGVATNEKLFF.

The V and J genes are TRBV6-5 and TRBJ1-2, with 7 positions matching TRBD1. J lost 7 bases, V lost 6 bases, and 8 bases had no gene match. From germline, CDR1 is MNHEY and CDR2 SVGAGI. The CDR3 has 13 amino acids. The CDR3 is CASSADRSGGYTF. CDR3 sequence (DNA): TGTGCCAGCAGCGCGGACAGGTCCGGTGGCTACACCTTC.

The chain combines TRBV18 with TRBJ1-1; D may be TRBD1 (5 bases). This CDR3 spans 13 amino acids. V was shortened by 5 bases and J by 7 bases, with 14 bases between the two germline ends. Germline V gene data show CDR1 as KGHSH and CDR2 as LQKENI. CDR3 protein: CASSASGGDEAFF. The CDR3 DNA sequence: TGTGCCAGCTCAGCTTCGGGGGGAGATGAAGCTTTCTTT.

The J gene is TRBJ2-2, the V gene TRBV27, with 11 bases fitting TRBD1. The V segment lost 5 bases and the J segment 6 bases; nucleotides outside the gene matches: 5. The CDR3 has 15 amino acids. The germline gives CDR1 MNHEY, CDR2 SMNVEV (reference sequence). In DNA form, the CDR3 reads TGTGCCAGCAGTCCAGGGACAGGGGGGTCCGGGGAGCTGTTTTTT. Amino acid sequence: CASSPGTGGSGELFF.

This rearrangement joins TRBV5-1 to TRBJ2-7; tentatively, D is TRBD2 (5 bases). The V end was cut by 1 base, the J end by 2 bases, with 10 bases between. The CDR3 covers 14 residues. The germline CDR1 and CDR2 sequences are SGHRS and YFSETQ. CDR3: CASSLIRGAYEQYF. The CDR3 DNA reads TGCGCCAGCAGCTTGATACGGGGAGCCTACGAGCAGTACTTC. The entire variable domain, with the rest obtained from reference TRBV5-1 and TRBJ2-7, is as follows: KAGVTQTPRYLIKTRGQQVTLSCSPISGHRSVSWYQQTPGQGLQFLFEYFSETQRNKGNFPGRFSGRQFSNSRSEMNVSTLELGDSALYLCASSLIRGAYEQYFGPGTRLTVT.

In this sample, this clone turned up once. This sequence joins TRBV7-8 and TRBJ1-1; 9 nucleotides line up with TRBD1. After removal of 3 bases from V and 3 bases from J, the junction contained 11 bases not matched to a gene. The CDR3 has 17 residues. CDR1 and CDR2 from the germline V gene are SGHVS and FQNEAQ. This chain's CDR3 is CASSLATGTGFYTEAFF. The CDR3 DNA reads TGTGCCAGCAGCTTGGCTACCGGGACAGGGTTTTACACTGAAGCTTTCTTT.

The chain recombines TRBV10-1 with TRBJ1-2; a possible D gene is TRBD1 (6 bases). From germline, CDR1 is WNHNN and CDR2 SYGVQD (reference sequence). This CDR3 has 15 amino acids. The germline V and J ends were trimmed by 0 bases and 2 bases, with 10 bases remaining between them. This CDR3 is CASSESAQGNYGYTF. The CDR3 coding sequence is TGCGCCAGCAGTGAGTCGGCACAGGGAAACTATGGCTACACCTTC.

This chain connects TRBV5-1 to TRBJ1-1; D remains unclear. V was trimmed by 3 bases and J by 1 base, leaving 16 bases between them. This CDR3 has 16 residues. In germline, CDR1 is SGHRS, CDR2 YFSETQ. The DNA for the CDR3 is TGCGCCAGCAGCTCGGTTGGAGGTGTTTCGAACACTGAAGCTTTCTTT. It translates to CASSSVGGVSNTEAFF.

The CDR3 protein is CASSGGAGAADTQYF. CDR3 nucleotide sequence: TGCGCCAGCAGCGGGGGAGCGGGAGCCGCAGATACGCAGTATTTT. V is TRBV5-1 and J is TRBJ2-3; 8 positions match TRBD2. Germline V gives CDR1 SGHRS, CDR2 YFSETQ. The ends lost 4 bases at V and 4 bases at J; junction bases unmatched: 8. This CDR3 spans 15 amino acids.

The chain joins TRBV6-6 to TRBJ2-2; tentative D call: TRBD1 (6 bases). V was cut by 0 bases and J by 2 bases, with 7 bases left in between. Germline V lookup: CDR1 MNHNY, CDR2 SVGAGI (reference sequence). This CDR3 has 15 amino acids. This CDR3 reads CASSYSGQNTGELFF. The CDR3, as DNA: TGTGCCAGCAGTTACTCGGGACAAAACACCGGGGAGCTGTTTTTT.

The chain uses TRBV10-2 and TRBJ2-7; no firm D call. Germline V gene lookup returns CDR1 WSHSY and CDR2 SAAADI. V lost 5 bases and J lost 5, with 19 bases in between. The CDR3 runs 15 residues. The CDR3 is CASSMSTTPEDEQYF. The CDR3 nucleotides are TGCGCCAGCAGTATGTCGACGACTCCCGAAGACGAGCAGTACTTC.

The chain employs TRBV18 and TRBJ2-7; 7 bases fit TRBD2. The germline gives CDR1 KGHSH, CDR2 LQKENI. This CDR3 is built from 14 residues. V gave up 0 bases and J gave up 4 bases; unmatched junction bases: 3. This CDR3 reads CASSPPPAGYEQYF. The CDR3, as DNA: TGTGCCAGCTCACCACCCCCAGCGGGGTACGAGCAGTACTTC.

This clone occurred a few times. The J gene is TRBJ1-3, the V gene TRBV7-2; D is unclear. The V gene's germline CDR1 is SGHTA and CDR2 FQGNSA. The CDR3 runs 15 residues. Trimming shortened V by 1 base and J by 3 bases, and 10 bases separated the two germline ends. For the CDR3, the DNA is TGTGCCAGCAGCTTAGATCCGGAGGTTGGAAACACCATATATTTT. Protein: CASSLDPEVGNTIYF.

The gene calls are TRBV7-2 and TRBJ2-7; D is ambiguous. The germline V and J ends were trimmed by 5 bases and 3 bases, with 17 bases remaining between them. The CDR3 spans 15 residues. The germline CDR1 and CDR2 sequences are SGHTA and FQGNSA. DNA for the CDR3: TGTGCCAGCAGCCCTCCGTTGGTGTTCTACTACGAGCAGTACTTC. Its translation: CASSPPLVFYYEQYF.

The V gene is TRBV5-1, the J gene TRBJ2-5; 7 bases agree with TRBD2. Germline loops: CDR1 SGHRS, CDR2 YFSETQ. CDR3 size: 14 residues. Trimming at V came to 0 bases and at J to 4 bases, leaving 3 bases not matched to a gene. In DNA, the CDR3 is TGCGCCAGCAGCTTGGATTTAGCGGGAGAGACCCAGTACTTC. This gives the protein CASSLDLAGETQYF.

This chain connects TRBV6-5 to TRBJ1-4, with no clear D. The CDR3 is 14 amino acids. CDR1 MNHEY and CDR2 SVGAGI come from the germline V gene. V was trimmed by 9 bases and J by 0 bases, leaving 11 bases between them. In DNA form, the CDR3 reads TGTGCCAGTAGAAACAGTGCAACTAATGAAAAACTGTTTTTT. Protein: CASRNSATNEKLFF.

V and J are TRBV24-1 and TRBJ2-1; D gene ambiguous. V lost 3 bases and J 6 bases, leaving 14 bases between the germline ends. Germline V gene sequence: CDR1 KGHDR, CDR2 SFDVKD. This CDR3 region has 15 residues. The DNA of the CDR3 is TGTGCCACCAGTGATAGAGGATCGAGGTTCAATGAGCAGTTCTTC. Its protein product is CATSDRGSRFNEQFF.

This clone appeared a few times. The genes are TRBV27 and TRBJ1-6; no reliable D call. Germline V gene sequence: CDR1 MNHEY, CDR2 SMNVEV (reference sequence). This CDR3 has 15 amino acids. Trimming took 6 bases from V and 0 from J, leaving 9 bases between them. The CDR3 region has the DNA TGTGCCAGCAGAGACACGAGCTCCTATAATTCACCCCTCCACTTT. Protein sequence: CASRDTSSYNSPLHF.

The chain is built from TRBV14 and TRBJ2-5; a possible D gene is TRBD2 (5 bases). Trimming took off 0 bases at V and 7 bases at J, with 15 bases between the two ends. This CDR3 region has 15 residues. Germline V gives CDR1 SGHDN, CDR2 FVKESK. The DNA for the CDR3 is TGTGCCAGCAGCCAAGATCTGGTAGCCGCGGGGACCCAGTACTTC. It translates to CASSQDLVAAGTQYF.

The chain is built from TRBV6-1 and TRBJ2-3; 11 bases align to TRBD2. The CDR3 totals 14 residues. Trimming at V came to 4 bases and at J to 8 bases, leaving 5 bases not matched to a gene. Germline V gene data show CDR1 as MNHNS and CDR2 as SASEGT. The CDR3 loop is CASSVAGGPGTQYF. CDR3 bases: TGTGCCAGCAGTGTAGCGGGAGGGCCGGGTACGCAGTATTTT.

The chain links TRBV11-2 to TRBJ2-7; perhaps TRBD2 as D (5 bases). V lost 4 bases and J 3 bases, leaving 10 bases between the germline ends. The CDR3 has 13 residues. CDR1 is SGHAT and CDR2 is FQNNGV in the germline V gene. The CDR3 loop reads CASSSGLRYEQYF. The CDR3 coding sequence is TGTGCCAGCAGCTCGGGATTACGCTACGAGCAGTACTTC.

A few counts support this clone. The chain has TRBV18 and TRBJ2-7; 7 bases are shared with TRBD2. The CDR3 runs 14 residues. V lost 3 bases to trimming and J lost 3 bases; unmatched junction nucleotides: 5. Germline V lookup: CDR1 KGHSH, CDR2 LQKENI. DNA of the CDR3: TGTGCCAGCTCACCGGATTCTAGCGGCTACGAGCAGTACTTC. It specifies CASSPDSSGYEQYF. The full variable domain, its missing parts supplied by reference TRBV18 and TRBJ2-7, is NAGVMQNPRHLVRRRGQEARLRCSPMKGHSHVYWYRQLPEEGLKFMVYLQKENIIDESGMPKERFSAEFPKEGPSILRIQQVVRGDSAAYFCASSPDSSGYEQYFGPGTRLTVT.